This T cell receptor beta chain was captured by sequencing in a study of T cells in Graves' hyperthyroidism and ophthalmopathy. CDR3 length: 13 amino acids. V lost 5 bases and J 7 bases, leaving 14 bases between the germline ends. CDR1 is MDHEN, CDR2 SYDVKM, per germline. Whole-study results and caveats: The model identified upcoming ophthalmopathy a median approximately six months ahead of onset. In the blood, most expanded thyroid clonotypes above 0.001 appeared as well.

RNA transcripts yielded amplified TCR beta CDR3 regions. A set of HTBI primers served as the primers for a first-round RT-PCR of the TCR CDR3. Using its own MiXCR run on the multiplex PCR reads, TCRdb lists one record per CDR3 protein. The sample includes fewer than 700,000 distinct CDR3 sequences, 15% to 20% of them seen just once. Aged 18 to 65, the patients had hyperthyroidism that was newly diagnosed and had lasted under 2 months. The authors took PBMCs from roughly 10 ml fresh peripheral blood. With respect to this clonotype: What it recognizes is unknown.

This sequence joins TRBV28 and TRBJ2-5, with D perhaps given as TRBD1 or TRBD2 (5 bases each). Material for sequencing was blood. The TCR sequence derives from a woman under 40 with Graves' hyperthyroidism. For the CDR3, the DNA is TGTGCCAGCAGTAAAAGGGGTGGAGGGACCCAGTACTTC. Translating it yields CASSKRGGGTQYF.